Listed below are T cell receptor beta chains from one sample, sequenced in a study of blood T cells in healthy people across ages. TCRdb reprocessed the 5' RACE reads via MiXCR and lists one record per CDR3 protein. The profile covers 1.5 million to 2 million distinct CDR3 sequences, with roughly 50% appearing a single time and over 2% taken by the ten largest. The sample taken for sequencing was blood. Receptor source: a middle-aged woman in good health. Each CDR3 is given with its conserved first and last residue. The order of the fields is CDR3 DNA, CDR3 protein, J gene, D gene, clone size, V gene. A D gene is named only where the DNA matches it firmly. Clone size is stated in some rows and not others, as once, few, many or a class when expanded.

CDR3 DNA: TGTGCCAGCAGCGTAGGGACAGCCGGAGGGGTAGAGCAGTTCTTC
CDR3 protein: CASSVGTAGGVEQFF
J gene: TRBJ2-1
D gene: NA
clone size: NA
V gene: TRBV9

CDR3 DNA: TGTGCCAGCAGTTTTGCACTTTCGGAGACCCAGTACTTC
CDR3 protein: CASSFALSETQYF
J gene: TRBJ2-5
D gene: NA
clone size: few
V gene: TRBV12-3/TRBV12-4

CDR3 DNA: TGTGCCAGCAGCCGAAGCACCCGAACCGGGACAGGGGAAGCTTTCTTT
CDR3 protein: CASSRSTRTGTGEAFF
J gene: TRBJ1-1
D gene: TRBD1
clone size: NA
V gene: TRBV7-8

CDR3 DNA: TGTGCCAGCAGGACTCGGACGGTCCAAGAGACCCAGTACTTC
CDR3 protein: CASRTRTVQETQYF
J gene: TRBJ2-5
D gene: NA
clone size: few
V gene: TRBV11-2

CDR3 DNA: TGCGCCAGCAGCTTGAATTGGGGACGGATCACAGATACGCAGTATTTT
CDR3 protein: CASSLNWGRITDTQYF
J gene: TRBJ2-3
D gene: NA
clone size: NA
V gene: TRBV5-1

CDR3 DNA: TGCAGCGTTGAAGAATTGGCTAGCGGGTACAATGAGCAGTTCTTC
CDR3 protein: CSVEELASGYNEQFF
J gene: TRBJ2-1
D gene: TRBD2
clone size: few
V gene: TRBV29-1

CDR3 DNA: TGCGCCAGCAGCCAAGACAGGGGGCTACTCAATGAGCAGTTCTTC
CDR3 protein: CASSQDRGLLNEQFF
J gene: TRBJ2-1
D gene: TRBD1
clone size: many
V gene: TRBV4-3

CDR3 DNA: TGCAGTGCTAGCCGACAGGGGATTAATGAAAAACTGTTTTTT
CDR3 protein: CSASRQGINEKLFF
J gene: TRBJ1-4
D gene: TRBD1
clone size: NA
V gene: TRBV20-1

CDR3 DNA: TGTGCCATCAGTGGGCTTGGAGGGAGTATCACAGATACGCAGTATTTT
CDR3 protein: CAISGLGGSITDTQYF
J gene: TRBJ2-3
D gene: NA
clone size: once
V gene: TRBV10-3

CDR3 DNA: TGCAGTGCTAGAGATATCTCACTCCGCTACAATGAGCAGTTCTTC
CDR3 protein: CSARDISLRYNEQFF
J gene: TRBJ2-1
D gene: NA
clone size: NA
V gene: TRBV20-1

CDR3 DNA: TGTGCCAGCAGCTTGGAAACTAGCGGGGGGGCAGGCACGCAGTATTTT
CDR3 protein: CASSLETSGGAGTQYF
J gene: TRBJ2-3
D gene: TRBD2
clone size: NA
V gene: TRBV5-5

CDR3 DNA: TGTGCCAGCAGTTTAGCGTTGGGGTACCTCCAAGAGACCCAGTACTTC
CDR3 protein: CASSLALGYLQETQYF
J gene: TRBJ2-5
D gene: NA
clone size: NA
V gene: TRBV12-3/TRBV12-4

CDR3 DNA: TGCAGGACTAGGACTAGCGGGGGTGATGAGCAGTTCTTC
CDR3 protein: CRTRTSGGDEQFF
J gene: TRBJ2-1
D gene: TRBD2
clone size: few
V gene: TRBV20-1

CDR3 DNA: TGTGCCATCAGTGAAGATAGGGCGGGGTCGGGCATTCAGTACTTC
CDR3 protein: CAISEDRAGSGIQYF
J gene: TRBJ2-4
D gene: NA
clone size: few
V gene: TRBV10-3

CDR3 DNA: TGTGCCAGCAGCGCTGGGACAGGGGTGGAAGAGACCCAGTACTTC
CDR3 protein: CASSAGTGVEETQYF
J gene: TRBJ2-5
D gene: TRBD1
clone size: few
V gene: TRBV12-3/TRBV12-4

CDR3 DNA: TGTGCCAGCGTCAGTGACGGCACAGATACGCAGTATTTT
CDR3 protein: CASVSDGTDTQYF
J gene: TRBJ2-3
D gene: NA
clone size: NA
V gene: TRBV6-6

CDR3 DNA: TGCGCCAGCAGCCGGGCCAGGGACAACACTGAAGCTTTCTTT
CDR3 protein: CASSRARDNTEAFF
J gene: TRBJ1-1
D gene: NA
clone size: NA
V gene: TRBV5-1

CDR3 DNA: TGTGCCAGCAGCTTTGGGACGGTTGGCTACACCTTC
CDR3 protein: CASSFGTVGYTF
J gene: TRBJ1-2
D gene: NA
clone size: once
V gene: TRBV28

CDR3 DNA: TGCAGCGTTGACAAGAACACCGGGGAGCTGTTTTTT
CDR3 protein: CSVDKNTGELFF
J gene: TRBJ2-2
D gene: NA
clone size: NA
V gene: TRBV29-1

CDR3 DNA: TGTGCCAGCAGCTTAGACAGGGTGGATTCACCCCTCCACTTT
CDR3 protein: CASSLDRVDSPLHF
J gene: TRBJ1-6
D gene: NA
clone size: few
V gene: TRBV7-2

CDR3 DNA: TGTGCCAGCGGCAACAGGGCTAAGGCTGAAGCTTTCTTT
CDR3 protein: CASGNRAKAEAFF
J gene: TRBJ1-1
D gene: NA
clone size: NA
V gene: TRBV12-3/TRBV12-4

CDR3 DNA: TGCAGTGCCGAGGACAGGGGAGATAACTATGGCTACACCTTC
CDR3 protein: CSAEDRGDNYGYTF
J gene: TRBJ1-2
D gene: TRBD1
clone size: NA
V gene: TRBV20-1

CDR3 DNA: TGTGCCACCTCAGGGACCGGGGAGCTGTTTTTT
CDR3 protein: CATSGTGELFF
J gene: TRBJ2-2
D gene: NA
clone size: NA
V gene: TRBV27

CDR3 DNA: TGCGCCAGCTCTCTTGGAGGGGAACTGATGCAAGAGACCCAGTACTTC
CDR3 protein: CASSLGGELMQETQYF
J gene: TRBJ2-5
D gene: NA
clone size: NA
V gene: TRBV5-1

CDR3 DNA: TGCGCCAGCAGCCAAAGTGGGGTTGGTTCAGAGACCCAGTACTTC
CDR3 protein: CASSQSGVGSETQYF
J gene: TRBJ2-5
D gene: NA
clone size: few
V gene: TRBV4-1

CDR3 DNA: TGTGCCAGCAGCTTAGCGGGGGGCCGGCGAGAGACCCAGTACTTC
CDR3 protein: CASSLAGGRRETQYF
J gene: TRBJ2-5
D gene: TRBD2
clone size: NA
V gene: TRBV12-3/TRBV12-4

CDR3 DNA: TGTGCCAGCAGGCTACTAGCGGGGGACACAGATACGCAGTATTTT
CDR3 protein: CASRLLAGDTDTQYF
J gene: TRBJ2-3
D gene: TRBD2
clone size: NA
V gene: TRBV5-8

CDR3 DNA: TGTGCCAGCAGTTTGGAAATCCGGGGCGGCAGACAAGAGACCCAGTACTTC
CDR3 protein: CASSLEIRGGRQETQYF
J gene: TRBJ2-5
D gene: NA
clone size: few
V gene: TRBV12-3/TRBV12-4

CDR3 DNA: TGCAGCGTTGAAGGGGTCAGCAGCACAGATACGCAGTATTTT
CDR3 protein: CSVEGVSSTDTQYF
J gene: TRBJ2-3
D gene: NA
clone size: few
V gene: TRBV29-1

CDR3 DNA: TGCGCCAGCAGCTTGGGTATACTAGCGGGGAGCACAGATACGCAGTATTTT
CDR3 protein: CASSLGILAGSTDTQYF
J gene: TRBJ2-3
D gene: TRBD2
clone size: NA
V gene: TRBV5-1

CDR3 DNA: TGCGCCAGCACCCCGGGGACGTTAAATTCGGTGGGCTACACCTTC
CDR3 protein: CASTPGTLNSVGYTF
J gene: TRBJ1-2
D gene: NA
clone size: once
V gene: TRBV5-1

CDR3 DNA: TGTGCCAGCAGCTTCGATCGGGGCGACGACAGTGGCTACACCTTC
CDR3 protein: CASSFDRGDDSGYTF
J gene: TRBJ1-2
D gene: NA
clone size: NA
V gene: TRBV13

CDR3 DNA: TGTGCCAGCTCTAATCGGGGAGGCAGGAGAGAGACCCAGTACTTC
CDR3 protein: CASSNRGGRRETQYF
J gene: TRBJ2-5
D gene: NA
clone size: NA
V gene: TRBV6-5

CDR3 DNA: TGCGCCAGCAGTGATAAGACAGTGAGCTCCTATAATTCACCCCTCCACTTT
CDR3 protein: CASSDKTVSSYNSPLHF
J gene: TRBJ1-6
D gene: NA
clone size: NA
V gene: TRBV4-1

CDR3 DNA: TGTGCCAGCAGAAACGTCCGGGATCCTATATACTACGAGCAGTACTTC
CDR3 protein: CASRNVRDPIYYEQYF
J gene: TRBJ2-7
D gene: NA
clone size: few
V gene: TRBV27

CDR3 DNA: TGTGCCAGCAGTTGGAGACAGGGGAATTCACCCCTCTACTTT
CDR3 protein: CASSWRQGNSPLYF
J gene: TRBJ1-6
D gene: TRBD1
clone size: NA
V gene: TRBV12-3/TRBV12-4

CDR3 DNA: TGTGCCAGCAGCTCCCCCGGTGGTCCGCCCTACAATGAGCAGTTCTTC
CDR3 protein: CASSSPGGPPYNEQFF
J gene: TRBJ2-1
D gene: NA
clone size: NA
V gene: TRBV7-2

CDR3 DNA: TGTGCCAGCAGTGATGGACAGAAGAATTCACCCCTCCACTTT
CDR3 protein: CASSDGQKNSPLHF
J gene: TRBJ1-6
D gene: NA
clone size: NA
V gene: TRBV2

CDR3 DNA: TGTGCCATCAGTGAGCCCCCATACCAAGAGACCCAGTACTTC
CDR3 protein: CAISEPPYQETQYF
J gene: TRBJ2-5
D gene: NA
clone size: few
V gene: TRBV10-3

CDR3 DNA: TGTGCCAGCAAGAGACAGGGGGCCGGTACTAATGAAAAACTGTTTTTT
CDR3 protein: CASKRQGAGTNEKLFF
J gene: TRBJ1-4
D gene: TRBD1
clone size: NA
V gene: TRBV6-1

CDR3 DNA: TGTGCCACCAGGACCTCGGGAGGTGAAGCTTTCTTT
CDR3 protein: CATRTSGGEAFF
J gene: TRBJ1-1
D gene: NA
clone size: NA
V gene: TRBV2

CDR3 DNA: TGCGCCTCTAGCCGGACCTTCGGCAACAATGAGCAGTTCTTC
CDR3 protein: CASSRTFGNNEQFF
J gene: TRBJ2-1
D gene: NA
clone size: once
V gene: TRBV4-3